These 15 T cell receptor beta chains were sequenced from one sample in a study of T cell repertoires in cytomegalovirus infection (dated 2019 in TCRdb). The instrument given in TCRdb is Illumina HiSeq 1500. In TCRdb, the public reads were trimmed at Q25 with fastp and aligned with MiXCR, with productive beta chains retained. Identical CDR3 proteins give one entry, which carries the most common genes and DNA. The sample table contains over 450,000 distinct CDR3 sequences; only one count was recorded for approximately 10% of them. Of the sample, 9.5% to 13% falls within the top ten clones. Sequenced: PBMCs. Receptor source: a human donor in good health (CMV status not recorded). Some clones in this sample may be carry-over from other donors' samples.

The V call is TRBV14, the J call TRBJ2-2; D uncertain. Trimming removed 3 bases at V and 1 base at J, with 9 bases between. CDR1 and CDR2 from the germline V gene are SGHDN and FVKESK. CDR3 size: 15 residues. CDR3 sequence reads: CASSHTLGNTGELFF. CDR3 nucleotides: TGTGCCAGCAGCCACACTCTCGGGAACACCGGGGAGCTGTTTTTT.

In its sample, this clonotype was seen many times. This chain connects TRBV7-9 to TRBJ2-5; 10 bases align to TRBD1. V shed 1 base, J shed 2 bases, and the junction held 4 bases outside the gene matches. The CDR3 has 16 amino acids. Germline assignment: CDR1 SEHNR and CDR2 FQNEAQ (reference sequence). In DNA, the CDR3 is TGTGCCAGCAGCTTAGGGGGACAGGGGACTCAAGAGACCCAGTACTTC. The encoded protein is CASSLGGQGTQETQYF.

This clonotype was counted ten times or more. This chain joins TRBV25-1 and TRBJ1-1; perhaps TRBD1 as D (6 bases). Per the germline V gene, CDR1 is MGHDK and CDR2 is SYGVNS. The CDR3 covers 14 residues. The ends were cut back, 4 bases at V and 2 bases at J, with 11 bases in the middle. The CDR3 here is CASSGSGGNTEAFF. The CDR3 DNA reads TGTGCCAGCAGTGGTTCGGGGGGCAACACTGAAGCTTTCTTT. The variable domain in full, with the rest retrieved from reference TRBV25-1 and TRBJ1-1, is EADIYQTPRYLVIGTGKKITLECSQTMGHDKMYWYQQDPGMELHLIHYSYGVNSTEKGDLSSESTVSRIRTEHFPLTLESARPSHTSQYLCASSGSGGNTEAFFGQGTRLTVV.

This clonotype was detected only a few times. The J gene is TRBJ2-2, the V gene TRBV19; TRBD1 agrees at 9 bases. J gave up 6 bases and V 3 bases, and 5 bases lay outside the gene matches. The CDR3 length is 15 residues. From germline, CDR1 is LNHDA and CDR2 SQIVND (reference sequence). CDR3 loop: CASSMTGGMAGELFF. CDR3 sequence (DNA): TGTGCCAGTAGTATGACAGGGGGGATGGCCGGGGAGCTGTTTTTT.

In its sample, this clonotype was seen many times. J is TRBJ2-2 and V is TRBV7-9; D uncertain. The germline gives CDR1 SEHNR, CDR2 FQNEAQ (reference sequence). CDR3 length: 14 amino acids. Trimming took 1 base from V and 4 from J, leaving 7 bases between them. The CDR3 DNA follows: TGTGCCAGCAGCTTAGAGTCATTCACCGGGGAGCTGTTTTTT. This encodes CASSLESFTGELFF.

This clonotype was counted only a few times. The CDR3 sequence is CASSSPRTSGTDTQYF. The CDR3, as DNA: TGTGCCAGCAGTTCACCGAGGACTAGCGGCACAGATACGCAGTATTTT. The V and J genes are TRBV6-5 and TRBJ2-3, with 9 bases matching TRBD2. The CDR3 length is 16 residues. Unmatched junction bases numbered 6, after V lost 4 bases and J lost 1 base. CDR1 and CDR2 from the germline V gene are MNHEY and SVGAGI.

This clonotype was observed a handful of times. The V and J genes are TRBV14 and TRBJ2-1; D gene uncertain. Germline assignment: CDR1 SGHDN and CDR2 FVKESK. V dropped 0 bases and J dropped 4 bases, with 16 bases sitting between them. The CDR3 runs to 17 residues. For the CDR3, the DNA is TGTGCCAGCAGCCAAGATAGTCGGCGGTCCCAGTACAATGAGCAGTTCTTC. The encoded protein is CASSQDSRRSQYNEQFF.

The table lists this clonotype with many counts. The rearrangement uses TRBV9 and TRBJ2-5; 14 bases fit TRBD2. Germline-derived CDR1 and CDR2 are SGDLS and YYNGEE. J was trimmed by 4 bases and V by 4 bases; bases with no gene match: 12. The CDR3 has 18 amino acids. This CDR3 is CASSPGTSGSPSTETQYF. In nucleotides, the CDR3 is TGTGCCAGCAGCCCCGGGACTAGCGGGAGTCCGAGCACAGAGACCCAGTACTTC. Complete variable domain (other parts from reference TRBV9 and TRBJ2-5): DSGVTQTPKHLITATGQRVTLRCSPRSGDLSVYWYQQSLDQGLQFLIQYYNGEERAKGNILERFSAQQFPDLHSELNLSSLELGDSALYFCASSPGTSGSPSTETQYFGPGTRLLVL.

The rearrangement uses TRBV10-3 and TRBJ1-2, with D hard to call. Germline values: CDR1 ENHRY, CDR2 SYGVKD. The CDR3 extends over 13 amino acids. V dropped 2 bases and J dropped 8 bases, with 12 bases sitting between them. In DNA form, the CDR3 reads TGTGCCATCAGTGAGAAAGAGGTGTACGGCTACACCTTC. The encoded protein is CAISEKEVYGYTF.

This chain uses TRBV20-1 with TRBJ2-5, with 7 bases lining up with TRBD2. This CDR3 has 13 amino acids. Germline CDR1 reads DFQATT; CDR2 reads SNEGSKA (reference sequence). V shed 6 bases, J shed 2 bases, and the junction held 6 bases outside the gene matches. The CDR3 is CSAGGRGQETQYF. The CDR3, as DNA: TGCAGTGCGGGCGGGAGAGGTCAAGAGACCCAGTACTTC.

This clonotype was seen repeatedly, ten times or more. The chain joins TRBV7-9 to TRBJ1-1; D might be TRBD1 (6 bases). This CDR3 region has 14 residues. Germline loops: CDR1 SEHNR, CDR2 FQNEAQ (reference sequence). V was cut by 3 bases and J by 2 bases, with 10 bases left in between. CDR3 nucleotide sequence: TGTGCCAGCAGCTTCGAGACAGGAAACACTGAAGCTTTCTTT. This encodes CASSFETGNTEAFF.

The CDR3 sequence is CSARDETGGAYGYTF. The CDR3 nucleotides read TGCAGTGCTAGAGATGAAACAGGGGGCGCTTATGGCTACACCTTC. The rearrangement joins TRBV20-1 to TRBJ1-2, with 9 bases lining up with TRBD1. The CDR3 runs to 15 residues. Germline V gene data show CDR1 as DFQATT and CDR2 as SNEGSKA (reference sequence). V was pared by 0 bases and J by 5 bases, with 7 bases of the junction left unmatched.

This clonotype was observed at least ten times. V usage is TRBV28 and J usage is TRBJ1-2, with 9 bases identical to TRBD1. V dropped 6 bases and J dropped 5; count of bases not matched to a gene: 7. This CDR3 region has 14 residues. Per germline, CDR1 MDHEN and CDR2 SYDVKM. The CDR3 reads CASSSGQGGYGYTF. DNA of the CDR3: TGTGCCAGCAGCTCGGGACAGGGAGGTTATGGCTACACCTTC.

This clonotype was seen ten or more times. The rearrangement uses TRBV27 and TRBJ2-7, with D tentatively TRBD1 (5 bases). V lost 6 bases, J lost 2 bases, and 11 bases lay in between. Germline values: CDR1 MNHEY, CDR2 SMNVEV (reference sequence). The length of the CDR3 is 13 residues. The CDR3, as DNA: TGTGCCAGCAGCTTAGGCAGGGCCTACGAGCAGTACTTC. Translated: CASSLGRAYEQYF.

In its sample, this clonotype was seen once. CDR3 DNA: TGTGCCAGCAGTGAACAGGGCACCCTAGCTGAAGCTTTCTTT. The encoded protein is CASSEQGTLAEAFF. The rearrangement uses TRBV2 and TRBJ1-1; possible D gene TRBD1, 5 bases. The CDR3 has 14 residues. V lost 2 bases, J lost 6 bases, and 13 bases lay in between. The germline gives CDR1 SNHLY, CDR2 FYNNEI. Filled out from reference TRBV2 and TRBJ1-1, the complete variable domain reads EPEVTQTPSHQVTQMGQEVILRCVPISNHLYFYWYRQILGQKVEFLVSFYNNEISEKSEIFDDQFSVERPDGSNFTLKIRSTKLEDSAMYFCASSEQGTLAEAFFGQGTRLTVV.